This T cell receptor beta chain was retrieved from a study of blood T cell repertoires in COVID-19. In the study overall: From the United States, Italy and Spain came samples of acute and convalescent COVID-19.

The sample holds a few counts of this clone. Trimming removed 0 bases at V and 8 bases at J, with 16 bases between. Germline CDR1 is MGHRA and CDR2 is YSYEKL. The CDR3 length is 16 residues. Profiling relied on immunoSEQ multiplex PCR, and the TCRdb table lists in-frame clones only, not all of them. The profile shows 160,000 or so clones, approximately 85% of them singletons. The sequence derives from a man in his 60s with active or convalescent COVID-19. The chain is built from TRBV4-1 and TRBJ1-4; D is uncertain. Sequenced material: peripheral blood. Written as DNA, the CDR3 is TGCGCCAGCAGCCAAGATCCGGCCAGGATTAGAGAAAAACTGTTTTTT. Its protein product is CASSQDPARIREKLFF.